This T cell receptor beta chain was captured in a study of breast tumors, draining lymph nodes, adjacent tissues. MiXCR, run by TCRdb on the multiplex PCR reads, gives a single entry per CDR3 protein. The sample holds 150,000 to 200,000 distinct CDR3 sequences; roughly 35% are singletons and the top ten take 3% to 4%. General study results and limits: Tumors had less TCR diversity than lymph nodes, more than nontumor tissue. The lymph node origin of tumor T cells was framed as consistent with a hypothesis, not demonstrated. Luminal-like breast cancer showed significantly higher tumor–nontumor repertoire similarity than basal-like. Data fit most tumor T cells coming from lymph node, expanding in tumor.

In its sample, this clonotype was seen a few times. The antigen is not known. Samples came from axillary lymph nodes draining the breast cancer. Germline V lookup: CDR1 SEHNR, CDR2 FQNEAQ (reference sequence). The V and J ends lost 1 base and 6 bases respectively, with 6 bases between them. CDR3 length: 12 amino acids. The chain has TRBV7-9 and TRBJ1-1; a possible D gene is TRBD1 (6 bases). The sequence was obtained from a female donor with breast cancer. Some clones in this sample may be carry-over from other donors' samples. The sample consisted of axillary lymph node tissue. The CDR3 nucleotides are TGTGCCAGCAGCTTAGAGGGGGCTGAAGCTTTCTTT. Protein: CASSLEGAEAFF.